Listed below are T cell receptor beta chains from one sample, sequenced in a study of neurological immune-mediated disorders. MiXCR, run by TCRdb on the 5' RACE reads, gives a single entry per CDR3 protein. The sample includes about 52,000 distinct CDR3 sequences, about 3.7% of them seen just once. Source material: PBMCs. Every receptor here comes from a man in his fifties or sixties with multiple sclerosis. Each CDR3 is given with its conserved first and last residue. Fields, in order: clone size, D gene, J gene, V gene, CDR3 protein, CDR3 DNA. The D gene is left open where the match is weak. Some rows mark clone size as missing; the rest say once, few, many or name a class of expanded clone.

clone_size: medium-sized
d_call: .
j_call: TRBJ1-2
v_call: TRBV12-3/TRBV12-4
cdr3_aa: CASSLGPRNYGYTF
cdr3_nt: TGTGCCAGCAGTTTAGGTCCCAGAAACTATGGCTACACCTTC

clone_size: few
d_call: TRBD2
j_call: TRBJ2-3
v_call: TRBV7-9
cdr3_aa: CASSLRGERTDTQYF
cdr3_nt: TGTGCCAGCAGCTTACGGGGGGAAAGGACAGATACGCAGTATTTT

clone_size: many
d_call: .
j_call: TRBJ2-5
v_call: TRBV3-1
cdr3_aa: CASSPLGTQETQYF
cdr3_nt: TGTGCCAGCAGCCCCCTCGGGACCCAAGAGACCCAGTACTTC

clone_size: many
d_call: TRBD1
j_call: TRBJ1-2
v_call: TRBV9
cdr3_aa: CASSGPRTGRYGYTF
cdr3_nt: TGTGCCAGCAGCGGCCCGAGGACAGGCCGCTATGGCTACACCTTC

clone_size: many
d_call: .
j_call: TRBJ2-5
v_call: TRBV5-1
cdr3_aa: CASSLGGQGGRSRETQYF
cdr3_nt: TGCGCCAGCAGCTTGGGAGGGCAGGGAGGCCGATCTCGAGAGACCCAGTACTTC

clone_size: .
d_call: .
j_call: TRBJ1-4
v_call: TRBV9
cdr3_aa: CASSRDIFNEKLFF
cdr3_nt: TGTGCCAGCAGCCGGGACATCTTTAATGAAAAACTGTTTTTT

clone_size: many
d_call: TRBD1
j_call: TRBJ2-2
v_call: TRBV20-1
cdr3_aa: CSASTGTGAGELFF
cdr3_nt: TGCAGTGCTTCCACCGGGACAGGGGCCGGGGAGCTGTTTTTT

clone_size: .
d_call: TRBD1
j_call: TRBJ1-2
v_call: TRBV20-1
cdr3_aa: CSTGGDANYGYTF
cdr3_nt: TGCAGTACAGGGGGGGACGCTAACTATGGCTACACCTTC

clone_size: many
d_call: TRBD2
j_call: TRBJ2-1
v_call: TRBV20-1
cdr3_aa: CSAQRWSGGLNEQFF
cdr3_nt: TGCAGTGCCCAGAGGTGGTCGGGGGGGCTCAATGAGCAGTTCTTC

clone_size: few
d_call: TRBD1
j_call: TRBJ2-7
v_call: TRBV5-1
cdr3_aa: CASSLGGTANYEQYF
cdr3_nt: TGCGCCAGCAGCTTGGGAGGGACAGCAAATTACGAGCAGTACTTC